Below, one T cell receptor beta chain is given with its context. This record belongs to a study of blood T cell repertoires in COVID-19. The CDR3 loop spans 16 amino acids. The germline V and J ends were trimmed by 1 base and 5 bases, with 17 bases remaining between them. The germline V gene has CDR1 LGHDT and CDR2 YNNKEL (reference sequence). Original methodology: Estimation of nucleated cell counts relied on the amplification of reference gene primers. The data were produced by immunoSEQ multiplex PCR, yet TCRdb's version contains in-frame clones alone and is incomplete. V and J calls and clone size are those listed in that table; D and trimming were worked out from the DNA. Here the sample spans 55,000 to 65,000 clones, about 93% being singletons.

This chain uses TRBV3-1 (or the pseudogene TRBV3-2) with TRBJ2-5; perhaps TRBD2 as D (5 bases). This clonotype originated in a woman older than 75 with active COVID-19. The source material was peripheral blood. Here the CDR3 DNA reads TGTGCCAGCAGCCAAGTGGCGGGCCGGCTCGTGGAGACCCAGTACTTC. Protein product: CASSQVAGRLVETQYF.